This T cell receptor (beta chain) was captured by sequencing in a study of blood T cell repertoires in COVID-19 (dated by TCRdb to 2018 to 2020). About the study as a whole: The collaborator samples originated in the United States, Italy and Spain and spanned the acute and convalescent phases of COVID-19. Where HLA class I and class II types were available, the types were taken from metadata supplied by the sample provider, not from assay-based typing. The prospective study material was composed of cDNA or gDNA derived from T cells, B-cell-depleted T cells, or PBMCs. The repertoires were made available in a free public database intended to serve as a resource for research on the immune response to SARS-CoV-2. Sample metadata almost always included a de-identified subject ID, COVID-19 status, age in years and sex. The samples were drawn from the first 160 participants of the ongoing ImmuneRACE study and from 1,254 subjects provided by 6 global collaborators. The dataset comprised deeply sampled blood TCRbeta repertoires from subjects exposed to, actively infected with, or recovered from COVID-19. Points the paper makes about the study in general: How much clinical and demographic metadata was included differed by source and by participant, and the metadata was provided uncurated.

This clone was seen just once. Its binding antigen is unknown. The sample holds no much larger clone one base away, and base qualities are not on file. Whole blood was collected in K2EDTA tubes by collaborating institutions according to the institutions' own protocols. Collaborator samples were shipped for TCRbeta analysis as frozen whole blood, isolated PBMCs, or DNA extracted from either sample type. The immunoSEQ Assay, a bias-controlled multiplex PCR, was used to amplify TCRbeta CDR3 regions from genomic DNA. Per the original workflow: Nucleated cell counts per sample were estimated from amplification of reference gene primers within the assay. To quantify the absolute abundance of each unique TCRbeta CDR3 rearrangement, sequence reads were collapsed and filtered. For each sample, productive Simpson clonality was calculated by taking the square root of Simpson's diversity index across productive rearrangements. The source is immuneACCESS, and TCRdb retained only in-frame sequences with V and J called. Part of the clones is not carried over; for the studies checked, unresolved V genes explain less than half of this, and the remainder is unexplained. That table gives V, J and clone size, and the DNA gave D and trimming. This sample gives around 160,000 clones in total; roughly 88% of them show up just once. The top ten hold approximately 2.2% of the sample.

The sequenced material came from peripheral blood. This TCR was sampled from a man aged 18 to 29 with acute or convalescent COVID-19.

CDR3 region: CATSERAGGQAFF. The DNA sequence is as follows: TGTGCCACCAGTGAACGGGCAGGGGGCCAAGCTTTCTTT. Rearrangement joined TRBV24-1 to TRBJ1-1; a stretch of 8 junction bases matches TRBD1. From the cysteine up to the phenylalanine, the CDR3 has a length of 13 residues. Only the CDR3 region is kept as DNA, spanning 39 bases read in frame from base 1. Ends trimmed: V by 4 bases, J by 9 bases; bases unmatched to a gene: 6. CDR1 and CDR2 are drawn from the germline V gene: KGHDR, SFDVKD.